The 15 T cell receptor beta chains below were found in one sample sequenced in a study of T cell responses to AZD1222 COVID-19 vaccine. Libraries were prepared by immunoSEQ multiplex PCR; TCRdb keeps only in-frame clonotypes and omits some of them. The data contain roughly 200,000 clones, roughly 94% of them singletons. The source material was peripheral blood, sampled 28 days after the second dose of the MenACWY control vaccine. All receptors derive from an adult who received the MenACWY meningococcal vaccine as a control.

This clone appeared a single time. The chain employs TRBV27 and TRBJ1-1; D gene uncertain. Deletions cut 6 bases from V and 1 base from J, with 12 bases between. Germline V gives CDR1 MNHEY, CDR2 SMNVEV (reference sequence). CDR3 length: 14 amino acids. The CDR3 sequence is CASREISGNTEAFF. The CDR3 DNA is TGTGCCAGCAGAGAGATATCCGGGAACACTGAAGCTTTCTTT.

The CDR3 reads CASSWDRLAGSTDTQYF. The CDR3 DNA reads TGTGCCAGCAGCTGGGACCGACTAGCGGGTAGCACAGATACGCAGTATTTT. This chain connects TRBV7-9 to TRBJ2-3, with TRBD2 identical over 10 bases. The CDR3 spans 17 residues. Trimming at V came to 4 bases and at J to 0 bases, leaving 7 bases not matched to a gene. The V gene's germline CDR1 is SEHNR and CDR2 FQNEAQ (reference sequence).

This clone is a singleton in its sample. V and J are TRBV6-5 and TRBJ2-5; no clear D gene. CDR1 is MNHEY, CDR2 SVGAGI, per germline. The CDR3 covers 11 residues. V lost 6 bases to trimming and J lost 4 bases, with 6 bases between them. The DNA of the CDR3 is TGTGCCAGCAGCGCGCGAGAGACCCAGTACTTC. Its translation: CASSARETQYF.

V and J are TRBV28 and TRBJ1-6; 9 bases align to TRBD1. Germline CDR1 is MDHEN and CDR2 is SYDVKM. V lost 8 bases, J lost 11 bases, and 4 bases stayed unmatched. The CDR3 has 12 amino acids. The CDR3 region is CASQGTGPPLHF. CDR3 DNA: TGTGCCAGCCAAGGGACAGGGCCACCCCTCCACTTT.

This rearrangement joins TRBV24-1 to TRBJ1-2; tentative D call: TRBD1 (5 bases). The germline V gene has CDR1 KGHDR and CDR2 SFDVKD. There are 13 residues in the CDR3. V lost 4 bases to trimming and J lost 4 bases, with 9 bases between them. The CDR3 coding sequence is TGTGCCACCAGTGACACCGACAGCTATGGCTACACCTTC. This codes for CATSDTDSYGYTF.

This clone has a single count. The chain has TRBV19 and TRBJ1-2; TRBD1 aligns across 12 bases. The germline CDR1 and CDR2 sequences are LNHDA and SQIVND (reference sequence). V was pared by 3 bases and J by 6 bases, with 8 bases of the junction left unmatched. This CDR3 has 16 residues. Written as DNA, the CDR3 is TGTGCCAGTAGTATCAAAACGGGACAGGGGGCAGATGGCTACACCTTC. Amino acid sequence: CASSIKTGQGADGYTF.

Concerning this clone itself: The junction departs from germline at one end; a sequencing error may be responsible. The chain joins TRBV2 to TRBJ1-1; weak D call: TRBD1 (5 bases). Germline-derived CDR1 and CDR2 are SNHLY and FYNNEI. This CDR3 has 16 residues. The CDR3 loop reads CASREETGPLNTEAFF. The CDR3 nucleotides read TGTGCCAGCAGGGAAGAAACGGGACCGTTGAACACTGAAGCTTTCTTT. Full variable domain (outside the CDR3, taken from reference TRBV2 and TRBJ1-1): EPEVTQTPSHQVTQMGQEVILRCVPISNHLYFYWYRQILGQKVEFLVSFYNNEISEKSEIFDDQFSVERPDGSNFTLKIRSTKLEDSAMYFCASREETGPLNTEAFFGQGTRLTVV.

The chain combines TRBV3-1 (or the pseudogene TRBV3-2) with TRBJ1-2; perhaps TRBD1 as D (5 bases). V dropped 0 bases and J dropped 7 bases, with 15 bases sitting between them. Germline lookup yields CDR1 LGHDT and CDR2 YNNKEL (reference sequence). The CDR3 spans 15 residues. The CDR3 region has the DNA TGTGCCAGCAGCCAAGACCTCACGGGGCGGGGTGGCTACACCTTC. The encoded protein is CASSQDLTGRGGYTF.

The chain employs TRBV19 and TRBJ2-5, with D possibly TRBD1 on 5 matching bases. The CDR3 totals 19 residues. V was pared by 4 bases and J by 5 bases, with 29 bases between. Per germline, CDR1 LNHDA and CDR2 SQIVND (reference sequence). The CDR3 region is CASSTHHLYSQGVYETQYF. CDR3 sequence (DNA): TGTGCCAGTAGTACCCACCACCTATATTCCCAAGGGGTGTACGAGACCCAGTACTTC. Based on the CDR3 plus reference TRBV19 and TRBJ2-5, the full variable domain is DGGITQSPKYLFRKEGQNVTLSCEQNLNHDAMYWYRQDPGQGLRLIYYSQIVNDFQKGDIAEGYSVSREKKESFPLTVTSAQKNPTAFYLCASSTHHLYSQGVYETQYFGPGTRLLVL.

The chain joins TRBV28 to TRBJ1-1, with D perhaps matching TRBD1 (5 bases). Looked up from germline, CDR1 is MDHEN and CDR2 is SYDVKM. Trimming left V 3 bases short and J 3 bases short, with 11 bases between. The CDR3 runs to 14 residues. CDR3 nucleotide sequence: TGTGCCAGCAGTTTTGCCGGGGCTCACACTGAAGCTTTCTTT. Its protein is CASSFAGAHTEAFF.

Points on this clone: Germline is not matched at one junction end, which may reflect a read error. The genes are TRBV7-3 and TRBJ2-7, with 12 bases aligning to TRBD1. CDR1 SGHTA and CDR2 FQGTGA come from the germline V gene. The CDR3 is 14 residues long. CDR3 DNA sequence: TGTGCCAGCAGCTTAACGTGGAGGGGACAGGGGGCGAGGTTC. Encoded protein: CASSLTWRGQGARF.

CDR3 DNA: TGTGCCAGCAGTACCAGCCCAGGGGGTAATTCACCCCTCCACTTT. It codes for CASSTSPGGNSPLHF. The chain joins TRBV27 to TRBJ1-6; the match to TRBD1 covers 7 bases. V trimming: 5 bases; J trimming: 6 bases; junction bases outside the gene matches: 7. Germline V lookup: CDR1 MNHEY, CDR2 SMNVEV (reference sequence). CDR3 length: 15 residues.

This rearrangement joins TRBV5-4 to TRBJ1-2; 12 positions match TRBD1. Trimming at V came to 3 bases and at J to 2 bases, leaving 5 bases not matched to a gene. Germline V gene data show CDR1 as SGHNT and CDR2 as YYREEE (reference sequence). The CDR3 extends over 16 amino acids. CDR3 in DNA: TGTGCCAGCAGCTCGGGACAGGGGGCAGGAAACTATGGCTACACCTTC. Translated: CASSSGQGAGNYGYTF. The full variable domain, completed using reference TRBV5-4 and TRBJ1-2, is ETGVTQSPTHLIKTRGQQVTLRCSSQSGHNTVSWYQQALGQGPQFIFQYYREEENGRGNFPPRFSGLQFPNYSSELNVNALELDDSALYLCASSSGQGAGNYGYTFGSGTRLTVV.

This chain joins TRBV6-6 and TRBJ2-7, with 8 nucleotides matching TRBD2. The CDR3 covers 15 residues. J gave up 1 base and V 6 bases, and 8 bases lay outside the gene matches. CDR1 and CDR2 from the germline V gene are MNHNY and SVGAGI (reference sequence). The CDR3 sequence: CASRSRSGGSYEQYF. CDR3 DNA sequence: TGTGCCAGCAGGTCCAGATCGGGGGGGTCCTACGAGCAGTACTTC.

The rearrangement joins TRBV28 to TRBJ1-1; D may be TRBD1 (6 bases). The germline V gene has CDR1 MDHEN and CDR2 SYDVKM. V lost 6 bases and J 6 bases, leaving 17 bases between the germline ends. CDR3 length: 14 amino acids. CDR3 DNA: TGTGCCAGCAGCCCCGAACCCAAGGGGGCTGAAGCTTTCTTT. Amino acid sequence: CASSPEPKGAEAFF.